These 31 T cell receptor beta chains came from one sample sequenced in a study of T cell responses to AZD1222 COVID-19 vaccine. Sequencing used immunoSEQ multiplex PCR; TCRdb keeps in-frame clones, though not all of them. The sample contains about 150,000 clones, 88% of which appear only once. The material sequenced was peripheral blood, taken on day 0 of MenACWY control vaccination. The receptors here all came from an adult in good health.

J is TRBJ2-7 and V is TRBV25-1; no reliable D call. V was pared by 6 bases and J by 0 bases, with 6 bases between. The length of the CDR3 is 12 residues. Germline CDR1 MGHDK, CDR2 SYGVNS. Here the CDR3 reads CASSKSSYEQYF. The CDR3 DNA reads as TGTGCCAGCAGCAAAAGCTCCTACGAGCAGTACTTC.

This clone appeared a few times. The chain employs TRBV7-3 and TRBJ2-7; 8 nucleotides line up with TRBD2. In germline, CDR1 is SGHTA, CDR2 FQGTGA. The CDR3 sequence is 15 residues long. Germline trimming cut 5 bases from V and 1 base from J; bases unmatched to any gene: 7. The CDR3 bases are TGTGCCAGCAGCCCCACCGGGGGGGTATCCTACGAGCAGTACTTC. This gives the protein CASSPTGGVSYEQYF.

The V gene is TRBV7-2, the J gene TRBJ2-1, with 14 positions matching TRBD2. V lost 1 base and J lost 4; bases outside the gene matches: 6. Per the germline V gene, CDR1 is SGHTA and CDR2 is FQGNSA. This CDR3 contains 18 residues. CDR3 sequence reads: CASSLGTSGGISYNEQFF. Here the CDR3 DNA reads TGTGCCAGCAGCTTAGGGACTAGCGGGGGGATATCGTACAATGAGCAGTTCTTC. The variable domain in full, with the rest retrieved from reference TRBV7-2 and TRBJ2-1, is GAGVSQSPSNKVTEKGKDVELRCDPISGHTALYWYRQSLGQGLEFLIYFQGNSAPDKSGLPSDRFSAERTGGSVSTLTIQRTQQEDSAVYLCASSLGTSGGISYNEQFFGPGTRLTVL.

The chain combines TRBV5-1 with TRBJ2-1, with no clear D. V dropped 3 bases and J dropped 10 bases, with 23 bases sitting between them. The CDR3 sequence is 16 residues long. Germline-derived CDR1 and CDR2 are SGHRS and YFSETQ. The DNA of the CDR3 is TGCGCCAGCAGCTCACCGGACGGATTAGCTAGGCGCGAGCAGTTCTTC. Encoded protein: CASSSPDGLARREQFF.

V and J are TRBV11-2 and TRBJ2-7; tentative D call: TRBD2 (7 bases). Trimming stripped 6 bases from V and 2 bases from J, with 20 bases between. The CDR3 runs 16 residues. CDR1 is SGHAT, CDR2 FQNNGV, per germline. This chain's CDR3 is CASSLLMAGAAYEQYF. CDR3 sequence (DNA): TGTGCCAGCAGTCTGTTAATGGCGGGGGCTGCCTACGAGCAGTACTTC.

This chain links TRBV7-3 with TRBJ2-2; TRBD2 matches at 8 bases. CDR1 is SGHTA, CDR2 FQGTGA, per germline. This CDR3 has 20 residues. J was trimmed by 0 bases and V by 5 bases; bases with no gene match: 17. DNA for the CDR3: TGTGCCAGCAGCCCCCGGAGATCCAGCGGGAGTTACGCGAACACCGGGGAGCTGTTTTTT. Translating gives CASSPRRSSGSYANTGELFF.

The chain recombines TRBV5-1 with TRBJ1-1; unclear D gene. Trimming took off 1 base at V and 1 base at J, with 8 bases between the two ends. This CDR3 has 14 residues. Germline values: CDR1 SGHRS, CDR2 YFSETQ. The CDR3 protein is CASSLWESNTEAFF. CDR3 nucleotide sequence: TGCGCCAGCAGCTTGTGGGAGTCGAACACTGAAGCTTTCTTT. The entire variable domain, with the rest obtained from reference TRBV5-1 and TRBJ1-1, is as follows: KAGVTQTPRYLIKTRGQQVTLSCSPISGHRSVSWYQQTPGQGLQFLFEYFSETQRNKGNFPGRFSGRQFSNSRSEMNVSTLELGDSALYLCASSLWESNTEAFFGQGTRLTVV.

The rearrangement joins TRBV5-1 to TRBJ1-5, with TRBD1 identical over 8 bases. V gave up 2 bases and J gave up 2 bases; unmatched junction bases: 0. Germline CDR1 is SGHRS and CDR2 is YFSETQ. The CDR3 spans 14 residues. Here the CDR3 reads CASSLQGGNQPQHF. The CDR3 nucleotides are TGCGCCAGCAGCTTACAGGGGGGCAATCAGCCCCAGCATTTT. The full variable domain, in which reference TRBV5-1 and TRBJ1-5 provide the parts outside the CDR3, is KAGVTQTPRYLIKTRGQQVTLSCSPISGHRSVSWYQQTPGQGLQFLFEYFSETQRNKGNFPGRFSGRQFSNSRSEMNVSTLELGDSALYLCASSLQGGNQPQHFGDGTRLSIL.

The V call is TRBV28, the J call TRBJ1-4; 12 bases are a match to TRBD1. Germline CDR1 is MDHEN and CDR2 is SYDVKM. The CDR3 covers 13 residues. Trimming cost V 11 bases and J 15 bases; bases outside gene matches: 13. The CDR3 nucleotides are TGTGCCGCCACCGGGACAGGGGGCAGGGAGGTGTTTTTT. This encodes CAATGTGGREVFF. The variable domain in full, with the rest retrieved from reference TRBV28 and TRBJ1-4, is DVKVTQSSRYLVKRTGEKVFLECVQDMDHENMFWYRQDPGLGLRLIYFSYDVKMKEKGDIPEGYSVSREKKERFSLILESASTNQTSMYLCAATGTGGREVFFGSGTQLSVL.

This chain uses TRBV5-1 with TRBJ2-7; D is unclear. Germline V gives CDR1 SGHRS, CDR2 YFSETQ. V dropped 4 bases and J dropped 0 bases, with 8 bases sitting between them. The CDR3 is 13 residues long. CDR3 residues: CASSGSSSYEQYF. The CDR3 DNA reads TGCGCCAGCAGCGGCAGTAGCTCCTACGAGCAGTACTTC.

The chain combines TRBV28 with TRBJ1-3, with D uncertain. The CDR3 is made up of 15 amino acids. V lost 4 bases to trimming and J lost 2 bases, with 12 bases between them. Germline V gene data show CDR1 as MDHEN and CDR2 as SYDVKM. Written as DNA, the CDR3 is TGTGCCAGCAGTTCGGGAACAGCCACTGGAAACACCATATATTTT. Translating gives CASSSGTATGNTIYF. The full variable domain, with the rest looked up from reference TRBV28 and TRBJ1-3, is DVKVTQSSRYLVKRTGEKVFLECVQDMDHENMFWYRQDPGLGLRLIYFSYDVKMKEKGDIPEGYSVSREKKERFSLILESASTNQTSMYLCASSSGTATGNTIYFGEGSWLTVV.

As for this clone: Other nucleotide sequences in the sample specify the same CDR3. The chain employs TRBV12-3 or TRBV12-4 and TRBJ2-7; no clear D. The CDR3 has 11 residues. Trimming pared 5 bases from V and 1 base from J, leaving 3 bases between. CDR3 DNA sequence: TGTGCCAGCAGTAGTTCCTACGAGCAGTACTTC. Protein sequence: CASSSSYEQYF.

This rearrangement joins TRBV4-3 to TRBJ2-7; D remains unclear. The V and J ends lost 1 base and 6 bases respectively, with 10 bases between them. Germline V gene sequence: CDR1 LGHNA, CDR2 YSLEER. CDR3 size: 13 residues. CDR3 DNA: TGCGCCAGCAGCCAAGGGGGTTGGGGCGAGCAGTACTTC. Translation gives CASSQGGWGEQYF.

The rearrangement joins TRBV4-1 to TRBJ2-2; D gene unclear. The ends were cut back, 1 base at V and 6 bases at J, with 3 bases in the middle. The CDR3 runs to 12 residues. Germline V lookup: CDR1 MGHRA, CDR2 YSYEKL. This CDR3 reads CASSQGPGELFF. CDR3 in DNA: TGCGCCAGCAGCCAAGGGCCCGGGGAGCTGTTTTTT.

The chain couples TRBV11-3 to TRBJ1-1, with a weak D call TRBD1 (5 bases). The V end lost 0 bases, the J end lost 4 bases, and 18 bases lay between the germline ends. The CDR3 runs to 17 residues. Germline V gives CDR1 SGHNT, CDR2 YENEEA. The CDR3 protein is CASSLEGVGARSTEAFF. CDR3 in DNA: TGTGCCAGCAGCTTAGAAGGGGTAGGGGCGCGATCCACTGAAGCTTTCTTT.

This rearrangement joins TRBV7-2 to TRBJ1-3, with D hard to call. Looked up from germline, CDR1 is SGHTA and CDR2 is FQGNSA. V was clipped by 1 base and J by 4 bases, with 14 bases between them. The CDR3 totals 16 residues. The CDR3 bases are TGTGCCAGCAGCTTAGAGGCGCCACGAGCGGGAAACACCATATATTTT. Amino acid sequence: CASSLEAPRAGNTIYF.

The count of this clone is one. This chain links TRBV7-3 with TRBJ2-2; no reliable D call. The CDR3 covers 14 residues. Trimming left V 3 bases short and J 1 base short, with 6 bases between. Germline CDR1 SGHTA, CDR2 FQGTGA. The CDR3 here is CASSLALNTGELFF. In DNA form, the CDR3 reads TGTGCCAGCAGCTTGGCCTTGAACACCGGGGAGCTGTTTTTT.

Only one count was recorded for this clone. The CDR3 protein is CASSLTGYYGYTF. DNA for the CDR3: TGTGCCAGCAGTTTAACAGGGTACTATGGCTACACCTTC. The rearrangement links TRBV27 to TRBJ1-2, with TRBD1 as a possible D gene (6 bases). Trimming left V 2 bases short and J 3 bases short, with 7 bases between. Germline-derived CDR1 and CDR2 are MNHEY and SMNVEV (reference sequence). This CDR3 contains 13 residues.

The DNA for the CDR3 is TGTGCCAGCAGCGACCGCAAGGAGCAGTTCTTC. Translating gives CASSDRKEQFF. The chain has TRBV7-3 and TRBJ2-1; no clear D. V dropped 5 bases and J dropped 10 bases, with 9 bases sitting between them. Germline loops: CDR1 SGHTA, CDR2 FQGTGA. The CDR3 loop spans 11 amino acids.

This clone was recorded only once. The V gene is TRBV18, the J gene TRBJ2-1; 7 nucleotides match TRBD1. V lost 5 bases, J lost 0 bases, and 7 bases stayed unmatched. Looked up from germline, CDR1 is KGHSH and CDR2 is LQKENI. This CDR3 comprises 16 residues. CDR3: CASSTTGASSYNEQFF. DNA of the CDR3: TGTGCCAGCTCAACCACAGGGGCGAGCTCCTACAATGAGCAGTTCTTC.

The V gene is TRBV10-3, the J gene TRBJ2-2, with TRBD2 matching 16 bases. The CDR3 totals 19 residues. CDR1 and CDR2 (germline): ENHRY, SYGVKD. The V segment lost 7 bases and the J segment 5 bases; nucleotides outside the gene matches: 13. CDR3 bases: TGTGCCATCACGGAGACCCCGGGACTAGCGGGGGGGCCAACCGGGGAGCTGTTTTTT. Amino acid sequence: CAITETPGLAGGPTGELFF.

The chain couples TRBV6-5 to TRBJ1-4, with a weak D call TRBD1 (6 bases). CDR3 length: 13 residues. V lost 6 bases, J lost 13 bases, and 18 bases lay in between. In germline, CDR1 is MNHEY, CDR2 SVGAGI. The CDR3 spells CASRPGTSRRLFF. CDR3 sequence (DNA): TGTGCCAGCAGACCCGGGACATCCCGGAGACTGTTTTTT.

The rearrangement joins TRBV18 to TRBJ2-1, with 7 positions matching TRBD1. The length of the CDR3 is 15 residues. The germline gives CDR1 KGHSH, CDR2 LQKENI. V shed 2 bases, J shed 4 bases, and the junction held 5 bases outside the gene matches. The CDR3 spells CASSPGQAIYNEQFF. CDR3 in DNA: TGTGCCAGCTCACCAGGACAGGCGATTTACAATGAGCAGTTCTTC.

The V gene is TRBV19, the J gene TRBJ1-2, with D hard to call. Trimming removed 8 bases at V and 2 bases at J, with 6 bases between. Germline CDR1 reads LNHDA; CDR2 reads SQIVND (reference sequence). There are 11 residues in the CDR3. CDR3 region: CASRVNYGYTF. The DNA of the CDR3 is TGTGCCAGTCGGGTGAACTATGGCTACACCTTC.

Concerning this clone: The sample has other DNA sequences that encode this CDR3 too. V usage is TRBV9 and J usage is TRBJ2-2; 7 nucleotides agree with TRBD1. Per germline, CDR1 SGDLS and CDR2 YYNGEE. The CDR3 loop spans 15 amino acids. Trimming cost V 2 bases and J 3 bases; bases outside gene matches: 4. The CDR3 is CASSVRGLDTGELFF. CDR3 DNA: TGTGCCAGCAGCGTTAGGGGGCTGGACACCGGGGAGCTGTTTTTT. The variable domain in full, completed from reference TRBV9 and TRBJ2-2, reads DSGVTQTPKHLITATGQRVTLRCSPRSGDLSVYWYQQSLDQGLQFLIQYYNGEERAKGNILERFSAQQFPDLHSELNLSSLELGDSALYFCASSVRGLDTGELFFGEGSRLTVL.

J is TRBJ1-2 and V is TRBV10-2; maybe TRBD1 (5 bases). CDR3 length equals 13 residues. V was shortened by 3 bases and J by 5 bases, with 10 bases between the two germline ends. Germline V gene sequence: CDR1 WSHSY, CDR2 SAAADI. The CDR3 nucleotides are TGCGCCAGCAGTGACAGGGTGAATTATGGCTACACCTTC. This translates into CASSDRVNYGYTF.

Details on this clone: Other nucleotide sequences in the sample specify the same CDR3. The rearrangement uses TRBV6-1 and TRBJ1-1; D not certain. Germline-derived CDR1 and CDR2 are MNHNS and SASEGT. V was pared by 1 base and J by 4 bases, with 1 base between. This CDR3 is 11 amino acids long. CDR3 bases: TGTGCCAGCAGTGAAGTCACTGAAGCTTTCTTT. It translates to CASSEVTEAFF.

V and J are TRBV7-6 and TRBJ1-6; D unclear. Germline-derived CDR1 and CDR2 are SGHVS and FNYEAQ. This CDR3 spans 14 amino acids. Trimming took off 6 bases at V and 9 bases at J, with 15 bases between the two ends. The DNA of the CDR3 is TGTGCCAGCAGTTCAGGTCTTGGGATTTCACCCCTCCACTTT. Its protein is CASSSGLGISPLHF.

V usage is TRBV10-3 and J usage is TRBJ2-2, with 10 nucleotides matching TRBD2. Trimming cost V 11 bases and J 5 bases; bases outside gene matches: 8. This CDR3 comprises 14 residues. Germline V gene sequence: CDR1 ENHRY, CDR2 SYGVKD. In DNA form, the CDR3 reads TGTGCCGTGCTAGCGGGAGAACTGACCGGGGAGCTGTTTTTT. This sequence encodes CAVLAGELTGELFF.

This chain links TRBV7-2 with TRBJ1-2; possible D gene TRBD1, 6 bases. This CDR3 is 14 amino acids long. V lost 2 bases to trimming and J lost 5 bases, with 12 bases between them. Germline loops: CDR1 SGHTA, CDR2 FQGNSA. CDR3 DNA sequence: TGTGCCAGCAGCTTATTTGAGGGGGTATATGGCTACACCTTC. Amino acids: CASSLFEGVYGYTF.

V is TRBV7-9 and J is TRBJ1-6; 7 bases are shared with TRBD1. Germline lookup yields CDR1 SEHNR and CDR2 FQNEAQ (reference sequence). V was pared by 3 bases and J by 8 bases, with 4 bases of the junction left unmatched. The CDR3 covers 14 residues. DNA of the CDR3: TGTGCCAGCAGCTTGTCCACAGGGGATTCACCCCTCCACTTT. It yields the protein CASSLSTGDSPLHF. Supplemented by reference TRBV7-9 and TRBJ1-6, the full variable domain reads DTGVSQNPRHKITKRGQNVTFRCDPISEHNRLYWYRQTLGQGPEFLTYFQNEAQLEKSRLLSDRFSAERPKGSFSTLEIQRTEQGDSAMYLCASSLSTGDSPLHFGNGTRLTVT.